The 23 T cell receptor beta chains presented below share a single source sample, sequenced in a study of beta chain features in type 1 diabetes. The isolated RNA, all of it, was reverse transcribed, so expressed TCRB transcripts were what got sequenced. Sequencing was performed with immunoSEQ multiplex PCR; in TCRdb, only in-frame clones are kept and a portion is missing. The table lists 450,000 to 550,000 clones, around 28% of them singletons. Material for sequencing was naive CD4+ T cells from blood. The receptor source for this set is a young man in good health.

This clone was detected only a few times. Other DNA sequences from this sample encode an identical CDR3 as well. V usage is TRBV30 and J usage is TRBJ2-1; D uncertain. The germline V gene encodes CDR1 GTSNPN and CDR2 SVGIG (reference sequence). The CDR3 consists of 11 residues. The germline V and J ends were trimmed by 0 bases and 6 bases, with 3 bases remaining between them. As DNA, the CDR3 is TGTGCCTGGAGTGTTATCAATGAGCAGTTCTTC. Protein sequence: CAWSVINEQFF. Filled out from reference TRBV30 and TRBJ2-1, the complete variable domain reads SQTIHQWPATLVQPVGSPLSLECTVEGTSNPNLYWYRQAAGRGLQLLFYSVGIGQISSEVPQNLSASRPQDRQFILSSKKLLLSDSGFYLCAWSVINEQFFGPGTRLTVL.

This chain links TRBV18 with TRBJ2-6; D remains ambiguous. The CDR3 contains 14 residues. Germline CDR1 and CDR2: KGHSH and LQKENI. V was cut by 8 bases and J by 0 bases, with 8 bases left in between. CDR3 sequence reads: CASAAVSGANVLTF. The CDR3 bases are TGTGCCAGCGCGGCGGTCTCTGGGGCCAACGTCCTGACTTTC.

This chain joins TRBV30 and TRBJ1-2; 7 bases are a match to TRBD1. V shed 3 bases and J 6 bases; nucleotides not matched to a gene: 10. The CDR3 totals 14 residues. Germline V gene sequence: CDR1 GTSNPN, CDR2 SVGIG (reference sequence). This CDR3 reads CAWSRPGTDHGYTF. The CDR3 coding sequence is TGTGCCTGGAGCCGGCCGGGGACAGACCATGGCTACACCTTC.

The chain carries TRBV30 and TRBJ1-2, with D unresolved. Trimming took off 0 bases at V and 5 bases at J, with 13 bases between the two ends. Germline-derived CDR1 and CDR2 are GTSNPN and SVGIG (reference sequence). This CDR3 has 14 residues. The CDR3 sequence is CAWSVRVWGYGYTF. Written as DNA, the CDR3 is TGTGCCTGGAGTGTACGAGTCTGGGGATATGGCTACACCTTC.

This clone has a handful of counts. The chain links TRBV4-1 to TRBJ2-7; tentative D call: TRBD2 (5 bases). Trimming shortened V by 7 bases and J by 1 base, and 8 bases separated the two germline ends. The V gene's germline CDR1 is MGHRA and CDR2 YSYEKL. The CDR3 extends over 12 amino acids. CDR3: CASTGSSYEQYF. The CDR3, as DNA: TGCGCCAGCACGGGGAGTTCCTACGAGCAGTACTTC.

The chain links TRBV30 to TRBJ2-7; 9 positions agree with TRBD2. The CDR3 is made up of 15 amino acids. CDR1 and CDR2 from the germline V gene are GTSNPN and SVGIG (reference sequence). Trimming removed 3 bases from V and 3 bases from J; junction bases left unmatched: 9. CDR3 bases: TGTGCCTGGAGCGTCGGACTAGCGCTCCTCTACGAGCAGTACTTC. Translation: CAWSVGLALLYEQYF. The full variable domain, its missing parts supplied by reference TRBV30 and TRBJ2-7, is SQTIHQWPATLVQPVGSPLSLECTVEGTSNPNLYWYRQAAGRGLQLLFYSVGIGQISSEVPQNLSASRPQDRQFILSSKKLLLSDSGFYLCAWSVGLALLYEQYFGPGTRLTVT.

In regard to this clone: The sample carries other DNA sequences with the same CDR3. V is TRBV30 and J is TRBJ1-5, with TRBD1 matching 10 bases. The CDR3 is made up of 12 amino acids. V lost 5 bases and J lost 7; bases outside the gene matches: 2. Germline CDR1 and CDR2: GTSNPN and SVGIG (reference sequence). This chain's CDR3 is CAWGQGEQPQHF. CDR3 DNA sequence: TGTGCCTGGGGACAGGGGGAGCAGCCCCAGCATTTT.

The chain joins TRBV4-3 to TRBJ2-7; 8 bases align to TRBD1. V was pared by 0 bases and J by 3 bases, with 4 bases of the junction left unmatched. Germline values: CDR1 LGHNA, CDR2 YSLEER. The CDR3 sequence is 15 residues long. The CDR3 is CASSQDMDRVYEQYF. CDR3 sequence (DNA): TGCGCCAGCAGCCAAGATATGGACAGGGTCTACGAGCAGTACTTC.

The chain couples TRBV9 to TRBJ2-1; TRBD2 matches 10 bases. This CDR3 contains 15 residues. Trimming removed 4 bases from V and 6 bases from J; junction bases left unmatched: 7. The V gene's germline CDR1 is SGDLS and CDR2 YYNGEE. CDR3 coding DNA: TGTGCCAGCAGCACCACTAGCGGGACCCTCAATGAGCAGTTCTTC. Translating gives CASSTTSGTLNEQFF.

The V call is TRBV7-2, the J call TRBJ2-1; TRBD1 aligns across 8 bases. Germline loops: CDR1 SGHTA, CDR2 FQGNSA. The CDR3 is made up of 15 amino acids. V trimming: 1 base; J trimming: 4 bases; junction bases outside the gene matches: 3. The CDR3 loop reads CASSLDRGMYNEQFF. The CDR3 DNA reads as TGTGCCAGCAGCTTAGACAGGGGGATGTACAATGAGCAGTTCTTC.

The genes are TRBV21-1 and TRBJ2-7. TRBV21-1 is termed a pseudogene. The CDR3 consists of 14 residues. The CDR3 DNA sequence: TGTGCCAGCAGCAAAGACCGGAACTCCTACGAGCAGTACTTC. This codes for CASSKDRNSYEQYF.

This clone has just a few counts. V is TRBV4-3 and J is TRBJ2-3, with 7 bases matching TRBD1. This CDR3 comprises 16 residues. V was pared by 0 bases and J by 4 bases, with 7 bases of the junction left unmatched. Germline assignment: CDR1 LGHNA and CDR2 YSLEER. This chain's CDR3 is CASSQEAGTGADTQYF. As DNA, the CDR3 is TGCGCCAGCAGCCAAGAGGCGGGTACAGGGGCAGATACGCAGTATTTT.

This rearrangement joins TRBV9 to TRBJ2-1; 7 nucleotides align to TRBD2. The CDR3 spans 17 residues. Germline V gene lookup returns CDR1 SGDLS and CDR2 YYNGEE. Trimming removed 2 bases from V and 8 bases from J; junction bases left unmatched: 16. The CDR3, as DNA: TGTGCCAGCAGCGTCCGGGGGAGGGCGGGAGATGGCCATGAGCAGTTCTTC. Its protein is CASSVRGRAGDGHEQFF.

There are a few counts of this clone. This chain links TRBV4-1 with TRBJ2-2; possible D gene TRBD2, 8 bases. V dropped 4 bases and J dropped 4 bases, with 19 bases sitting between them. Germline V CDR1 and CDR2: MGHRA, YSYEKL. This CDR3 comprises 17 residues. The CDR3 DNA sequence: TGCGCCAGCAGCCCGAAGGGGGCGGGAGGTCGCACCGGGGAGCTGTTTTTT. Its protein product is CASSPKGAGGRTGELFF.

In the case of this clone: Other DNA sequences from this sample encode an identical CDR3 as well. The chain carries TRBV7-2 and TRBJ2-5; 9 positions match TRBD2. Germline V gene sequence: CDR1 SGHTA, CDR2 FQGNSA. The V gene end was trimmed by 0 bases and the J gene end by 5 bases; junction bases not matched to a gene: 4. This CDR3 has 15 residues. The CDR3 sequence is CASSLASGRTETQYF. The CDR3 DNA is TGTGCCAGCAGCTTAGCTAGCGGGAGAACGGAGACCCAGTACTTC.

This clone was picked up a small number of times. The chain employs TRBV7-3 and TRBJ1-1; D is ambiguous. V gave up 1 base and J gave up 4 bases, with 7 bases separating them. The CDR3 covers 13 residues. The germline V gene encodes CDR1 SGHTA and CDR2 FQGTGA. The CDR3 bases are TGTGCCAGCAGCTTAAACCAGATCACTGAAGCTTTCTTT. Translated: CASSLNQITEAFF.

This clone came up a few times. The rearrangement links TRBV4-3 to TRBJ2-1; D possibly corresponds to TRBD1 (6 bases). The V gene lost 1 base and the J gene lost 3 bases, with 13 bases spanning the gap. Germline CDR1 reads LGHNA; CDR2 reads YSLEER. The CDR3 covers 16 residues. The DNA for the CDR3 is TGCGCCAGCAGCCAAGTTACATGGGGGCTCTACAATGAGCAGTTCTTC. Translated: CASSQVTWGLYNEQFF.

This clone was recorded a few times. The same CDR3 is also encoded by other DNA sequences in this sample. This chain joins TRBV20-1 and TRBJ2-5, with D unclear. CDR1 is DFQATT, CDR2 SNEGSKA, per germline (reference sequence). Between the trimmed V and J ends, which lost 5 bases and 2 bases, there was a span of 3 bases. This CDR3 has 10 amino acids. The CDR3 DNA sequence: TGCAGTGCTTTTCAAGAGACCCAGTACTTC. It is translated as CSAFQETQYF.

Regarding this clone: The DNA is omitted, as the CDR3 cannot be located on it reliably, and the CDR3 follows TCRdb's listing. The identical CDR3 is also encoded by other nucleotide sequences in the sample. This CDR3 reads CASSAVGTGIEKTQYF. V usage is TRBV25-1 and J usage is TRBJ2-5; TRBD2 was called by the table and not checked on the DNA. The germline V gene has CDR1 MGHDK and CDR2 SYGVNS. Counting both end residues, the CDR3 totals 16 amino acids.

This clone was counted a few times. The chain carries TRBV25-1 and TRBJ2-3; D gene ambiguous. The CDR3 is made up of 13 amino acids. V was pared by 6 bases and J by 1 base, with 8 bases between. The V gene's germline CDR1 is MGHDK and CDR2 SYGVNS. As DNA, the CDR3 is TGTGCCAGCAGGACTGAGGGCACAGATACGCAGTATTTT. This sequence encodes CASRTEGTDTQYF.

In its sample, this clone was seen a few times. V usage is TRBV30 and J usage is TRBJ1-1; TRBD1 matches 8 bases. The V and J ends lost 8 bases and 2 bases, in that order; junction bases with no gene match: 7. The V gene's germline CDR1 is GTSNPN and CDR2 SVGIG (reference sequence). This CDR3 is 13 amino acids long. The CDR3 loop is CARTGQGNTEAFF. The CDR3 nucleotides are TGTGCCAGAACAGGACAGGGAAACACTGAAGCTTTCTTT.

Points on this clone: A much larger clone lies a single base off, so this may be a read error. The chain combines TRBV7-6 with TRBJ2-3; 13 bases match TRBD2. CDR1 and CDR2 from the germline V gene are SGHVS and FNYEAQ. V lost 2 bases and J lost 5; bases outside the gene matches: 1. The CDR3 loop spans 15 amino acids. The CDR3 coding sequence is TGTGCCAGCAGCTTAAGACTAGCGGGAGGAGATACGCAGTATTTT. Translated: CASSLRLAGGDTQYF. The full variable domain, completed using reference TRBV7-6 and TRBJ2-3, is GAGVSQSPRYKVTKRGQDVALRCDPISGHVSLYWYRQALGQGPEFLTYFNYEAQQDKSGLPNDRFSAERPEGSISTLTIQRTEQRDSAMYRCASSLRLAGGDTQYFGPGTRLTVL.

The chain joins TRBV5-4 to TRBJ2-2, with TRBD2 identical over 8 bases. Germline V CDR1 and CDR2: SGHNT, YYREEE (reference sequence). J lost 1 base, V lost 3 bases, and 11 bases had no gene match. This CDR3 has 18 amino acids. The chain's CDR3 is CASSSLAGTDGNTGELFF. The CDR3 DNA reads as TGTGCCAGCAGCTCTCTAGCGGGTACCGATGGGAACACCGGGGAGCTGTTTTTT.